This TCR beta chain was retrieved from a study of CD8 T cells in ankylosing spondylitis (dated by TCRdb to 2015 to 2018). Background on the whole study: The study profiled T cell receptor beta repertoires in healthy donors and ankylosing spondylitis patients to find disease-linked TCR variants. The full study cohort comprised 25 ankylosing spondylitis patients and 110 or so healthy donors. Samples of peripheral blood were taken, and for ankylosing spondylitis patients, synovial fluid was collected as well. The full study reports these points: Significant enrichment of the disease-linked clones was reported in matched synovial fluid samples from ankylosing spondylitis patients. The disease-linked clones showed a CD8+ phenotype and occurred at relatively low frequencies in peripheral blood. A TCR beta motif made up of roughly eight highly homologous amino acid variants appeared to be characteristic of blood from ankylosing spondylitis patients. Some of the motif variants had been reported before in the synovial fluid and blood of reactive arthritis patients, a finding that suggests common disease-initiation mechanisms.

A word on this clonotype: The antigen it recognizes is unknown. No clone much larger than this one lies a single base away; base qualities are absent.

Sequencing relied on an Illumina HiSeq 2500. TCR beta libraries were prepared by quantitative 5'-RACE with molecular barcodes. The paper's processing steps were these. Disease-linked TCR variants were identified with a new computational method built on a probabilistic model of VDJ rearrangement. TCRdb's own reprocessing of the public reads used fastp at Q25 and MiXCR and kept productive beta chains. Duplicate CDR3 protein sequences are folded into a single record with the most common DNA and genes. The authors' filters were not applied to this entry. This sample is represented by under 450,000 distinct CDR3 sequences; 20% to 25% of them were singletons. Of the sample, under 15% falls within the top ten clones. This sequence was found in a male donor with ankylosing spondylitis or in good health (not recorded which). The sample was blood, either unsorted or a sorted T cell fraction (not recorded which).

CDR3 reads: CASSFTGTVYEQYF. The DNA reads as follows: TGTGCCAGCAGCTTTACCGGGACAGTCTACGAGCAGTACTTC. The rearranged chain carries TRBV11-2 and TRBJ2-7, and 7 junction bases match TRBD1. Germline trimming: 3 bases from V, 3 bases from J; junction bases outside gene matches: 5. The CDR3 sequence holds 14 residues, the cysteine and phenylalanine included. The entry retains the CDR3 DNA only, 42 bases that are in frame from base 1. Reading the germline V gene gives CDR1 SGHAT and CDR2 FQNNGV.